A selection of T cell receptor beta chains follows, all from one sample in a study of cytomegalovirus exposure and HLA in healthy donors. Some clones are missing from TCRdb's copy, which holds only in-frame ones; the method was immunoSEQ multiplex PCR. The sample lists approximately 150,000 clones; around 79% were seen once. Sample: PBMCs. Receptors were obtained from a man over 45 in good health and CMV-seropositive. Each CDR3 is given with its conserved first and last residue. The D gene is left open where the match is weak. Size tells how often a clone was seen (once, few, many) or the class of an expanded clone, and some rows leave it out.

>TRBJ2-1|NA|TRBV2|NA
CASIGGANNEQFF
TGTGCCAGCATTGGAGGGGCTAACAATGAGCAGTTCTTC
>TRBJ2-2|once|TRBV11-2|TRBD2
CASSLVAGGTGELFF
TGTGCCAGCAGCTTAGTTGCGGGAGGAACCGGGGAGCTGTTTTTT
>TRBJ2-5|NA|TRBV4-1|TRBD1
CASSRGQGIGETQYF
TGCGCCAGCAGCCGGGGACAGGGGATAGGAGAGACCCAGTACTTC
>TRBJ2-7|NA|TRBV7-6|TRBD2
CASSSGLAGGYEQYF
TGTGCCAGCAGCTCGGGACTAGCGGGAGGCTACGAGCAGTACTTC
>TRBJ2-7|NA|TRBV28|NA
CASSFLGANDEQYF
TGTGCCAGCAGTTTTCTGGGGGCTAACGACGAGCAGTACTTC
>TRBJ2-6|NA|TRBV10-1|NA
CATTSSGANVLTF
TGCGCCACCACAAGCTCTGGGGCCAACGTCCTGACTTTC
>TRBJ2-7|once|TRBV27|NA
CASSLRRESSYEQYF
TGTGCCAGCAGTCTTCGACGGGAGTCGAGCTACGAGCAGTACTTC
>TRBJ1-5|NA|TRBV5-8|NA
CASSVRLPGSIQPQHF
TGTGCCAGCAGCGTCAGGCTACCCGGCTCGATCCAGCCCCAGCATTTT
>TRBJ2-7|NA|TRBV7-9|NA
CSSSPRVPGYEQYF
TGTTCCAGCAGCCCCCGGGTCCCGGGGTACGAGCAGTACTTC
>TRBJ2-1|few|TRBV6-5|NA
CASSSFLRVNEQFF
TGTGCCAGCAGTTCCTTTCTGAGGGTGAATGAGCAGTTCTTC
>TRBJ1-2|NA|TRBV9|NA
CASSEGVGYGYTF
TGTGCCAGCAGCGAGGGGGTGGGCTATGGCTACACCTTC
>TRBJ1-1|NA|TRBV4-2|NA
CASSQDRARVGTEAFF
TGTGCCAGCAGCCAAGATCGGGCCAGGGTGGGGACTGAAGCTTTCTTT
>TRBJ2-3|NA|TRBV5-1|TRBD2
CASSPEGQREAPSTDTQYF
TGCGCCAGCAGCCCCGAGGGCCAGCGGGAGGCCCCTAGCACAGATACGCAGTATTTT
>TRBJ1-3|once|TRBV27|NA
CASSFRDRNTIYF
TGTGCCAGCAGTTTTAGGGACAGAAACACCATATATTTT
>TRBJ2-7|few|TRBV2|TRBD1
CASSEGTGHYEQYF
TGTGCCAGCAGTGAGGGGACAGGGCATTACGAGCAGTACTTC
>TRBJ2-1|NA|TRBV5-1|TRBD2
CASSLGPGLAGESFF
TGCGCCAGCAGCTTGGGCCCGGGACTAGCGGGAGAGAGTTTCTTC